These T cell receptor beta chains were read from a single sample in a study of early T cells in non-severe SARS-CoV-2 infection. Via MiXCR, TCRdb re-called the 5' RACE reads, giving one row per CDR3 protein. This sample yields over 60,000 distinct CDR3 sequences, of which about 9.5% are seen a single time; 6% to 8.5% belongs to the top ten. This specimen was whole blood, taken at baseline. The receptor set was obtained from an adult who was a healthcare worker with PCR-confirmed SARS-CoV-2 infection or an uninfected control (not recorded which). The CDR3 runs from the conserved cysteine through the conserved F or W. Fields, in order: CDR3 DNA, CDR3 protein, D gene, V gene, J gene, clone size. D genes are given only for firm matches. A row's size may be missing; if present it is once, few, many or a size class.

DNA: TGTGCCAGCAGCCCCAAGACAAGAGATGGAAACACCATATATTTT
CDR3: CASSPKTRDGNTIYF
D: .
V: TRBV7-2
J: TRBJ1-3
size: .

DNA: TGCGCCAGCAGCCAGCGAGGGGTTGTCGGCTACACCTTC
CDR3: CASSQRGVVGYTF
D: .
V: TRBV4-1
J: TRBJ1-2
size: many

DNA: TGTGCCAGCAGTGAAGAGGTTTTCTCCACTGAAGCTTTCTTT
CDR3: CASSEEVFSTEAFF
D: .
V: TRBV6-1
J: TRBJ1-1
size: few

DNA: TGTGCCAGCAGCTTGTTGTTAGCGGGGGGTACAGATACGCAGTATTTT
CDR3: CASSLLLAGGTDTQYF
D: TRBD2
V: TRBV5-6
J: TRBJ2-3
size: many

DNA: TGCGCCAGCAGCCCGTACTTTGGCGACATCAATGAGCAGTTCTTC
CDR3: CASSPYFGDINEQFF
D: .
V: TRBV5-1
J: TRBJ2-1
size: .

DNA: TGTGCCAGCAGCCCCCAAGACTATGGCTACACCTTC
CDR3: CASSPQDYGYTF
D: .
V: TRBV11-2
J: TRBJ1-2
size: few

DNA: TGTGCCATCAGTGGCCCAGGGATGGAAGCTTTCTTT
CDR3: CAISGPGMEAFF
D: .
V: TRBV10-3
J: TRBJ1-1
size: .

DNA: TGTGCCAGCAGCTTACGGGGTTCACCCCTCCACTTT
CDR3: CASSLRGSPLHF
D: .
V: TRBV7-9
J: TRBJ1-6
size: many

DNA: TGTGCCAGCAGCCTGGACAGGGCTAGCGGGGAGCTGTTTTTT
CDR3: CASSLDRASGELFF
D: TRBD1
V: TRBV6-6
J: TRBJ2-2
size: few

DNA: TGCGCCAGCAGCCCGGACGGAGAAAACTATGGCTACACCTTC
CDR3: CASSPDGENYGYTF
D: .
V: TRBV5-1
J: TRBJ1-2
size: .

DNA: TGTGCCAGCAGCCCTGGCACAGGGAAGCCAAACATTCAGTACTTC
CDR3: CASSPGTGKPNIQYF
D: .
V: TRBV12-3/TRBV12-4
J: TRBJ2-4
size: .

DNA: TGTGCCAGCAGTGAAAGTTGGCAGAACAATCAGCCCCAGCATTTT
CDR3: CASSESWQNNQPQHF
D: .
V: TRBV6-1
J: TRBJ1-5
size: .

DNA: TGTGCCAGCAGCCAAGCGGGGGCGGTCTACGAGCAGTACTTC
CDR3: CASSQAGAVYEQYF
D: TRBD2
V: TRBV9
J: TRBJ2-7
size: many

DNA: TGCAGCGTTCAAGGCGGGGGGGCCGACAATGAGCAGTTCTTC
CDR3: CSVQGGGADNEQFF
D: TRBD2
V: TRBV29-1
J: TRBJ2-1
size: few

DNA: TGTGCCAGCAGTGCCCGGGTAACAGATACGCAGTATTTT
CDR3: CASSARVTDTQYF
D: .
V: TRBV2
J: TRBJ2-3
size: .

DNA: TGTGCCATCAAGGAGAACACCGGGGAGCTGTTTTTT
CDR3: CAIKENTGELFF
D: .
V: TRBV10-3
J: TRBJ2-2
size: few

DNA: TGTGCCAGCAGCCAAGCCATAGCCAAAAACATTCAGTACTTC
CDR3: CASSQAIAKNIQYF
D: .
V: TRBV3-1
J: TRBJ2-4
size: .

DNA: TGTGCCAGCAGCCCCCTCCCAAGCAGGGCAAACATTCAGTACTTC
CDR3: CASSPLPSRANIQYF
D: .
V: TRBV7-9
J: TRBJ2-4
size: .

DNA: TGTGCCAGCAGCTTAGCTCCCCAAAACTATGGCTACACCTTC
CDR3: CASSLAPQNYGYTF
D: .
V: TRBV7-2
J: TRBJ1-2
size: .

DNA: TGTGCCAGCAGCGCCCGACAGGGACCGAACACTGAAGCTTTCTTT
CDR3: CASSARQGPNTEAFF
D: TRBD1
V: TRBV11-2
J: TRBJ1-1
size: many

DNA: TGCGCCAGCAGCTCAGACATAAACAATGAGCAGTTCTTC
CDR3: CASSSDINNEQFF
D: .
V: TRBV5-1
J: TRBJ2-1
size: many

DNA: TGTGCCAGCTCACCACCTGGACTAGCGGGGGGTTCCGGCGGGGAGCTGTTTTTT
CDR3: CASSPPGLAGGSGGELFF
D: TRBD2
V: TRBV18
J: TRBJ2-2
size: .

DNA: TGTGCCACCGACGACAATGCCATTGGAAACACCATATATTTT
CDR3: CATDDNAIGNTIYF
D: .
V: TRBV7-9
J: TRBJ1-3
size: few

DNA: TGTGCCAGCAGTGTAAACAGGGATTCAGAGACCCAGTACTTC
CDR3: CASSVNRDSETQYF
D: .
V: TRBV6-1
J: TRBJ2-5
size: many

DNA: TGTGCCAGCAATCGGGGCACAGATACGCAGTATTTT
CDR3: CASNRGTDTQYF
D: .
V: TRBV9
J: TRBJ2-3
size: many